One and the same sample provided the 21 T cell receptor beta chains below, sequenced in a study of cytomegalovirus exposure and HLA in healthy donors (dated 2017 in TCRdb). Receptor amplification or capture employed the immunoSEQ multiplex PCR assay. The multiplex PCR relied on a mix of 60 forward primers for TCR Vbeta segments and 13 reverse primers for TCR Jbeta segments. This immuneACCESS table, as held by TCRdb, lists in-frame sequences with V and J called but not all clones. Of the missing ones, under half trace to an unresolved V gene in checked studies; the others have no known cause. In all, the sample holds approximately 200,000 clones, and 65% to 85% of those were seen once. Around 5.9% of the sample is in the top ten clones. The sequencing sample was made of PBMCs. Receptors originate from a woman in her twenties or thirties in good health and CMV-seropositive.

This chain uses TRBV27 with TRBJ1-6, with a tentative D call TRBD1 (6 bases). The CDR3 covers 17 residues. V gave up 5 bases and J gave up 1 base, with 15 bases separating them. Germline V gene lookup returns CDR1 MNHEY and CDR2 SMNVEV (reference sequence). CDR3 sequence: CASSPTIRGSYNSPLHF. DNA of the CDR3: TGTGCCAGCAGTCCTACGATCAGGGGATCCTATAATTCACCCCTCCACTTT.

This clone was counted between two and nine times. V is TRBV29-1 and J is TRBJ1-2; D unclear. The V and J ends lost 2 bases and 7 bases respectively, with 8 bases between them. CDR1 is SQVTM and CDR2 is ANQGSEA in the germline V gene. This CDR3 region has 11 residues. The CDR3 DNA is TGCAGCGTTGAAAGGAGGGTTGGCTACACCTTC. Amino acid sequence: CSVERRVGYTF.

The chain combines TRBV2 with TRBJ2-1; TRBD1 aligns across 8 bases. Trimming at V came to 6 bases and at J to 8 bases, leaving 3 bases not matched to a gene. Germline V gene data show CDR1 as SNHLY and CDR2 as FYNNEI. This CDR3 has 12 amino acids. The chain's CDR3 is CASRQGGDEQFF. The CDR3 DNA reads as TGTGCCAGCAGACAGGGGGGAGATGAGCAGTTCTTC.

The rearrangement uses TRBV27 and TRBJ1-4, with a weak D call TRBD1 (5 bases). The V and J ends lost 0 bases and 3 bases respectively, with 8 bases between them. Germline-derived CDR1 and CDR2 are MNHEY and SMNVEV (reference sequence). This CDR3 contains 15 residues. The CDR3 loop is CASSLSEGANEKLFF. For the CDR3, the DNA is TGTGCCAGCAGTTTATCGGAAGGGGCTAATGAAAAACTGTTTTTT.

The CDR3 DNA is TGCGCCAGCAGTCTACTAGCGGGAGTTTACAATGAGCAGTTCTTC. The encoded protein is CASSLLAGVYNEQFF. This chain connects TRBV10-1 to TRBJ2-1; 11 positions agree with TRBD2. This CDR3 has 15 residues. V gave up 5 bases and J gave up 4 bases; unmatched junction bases: 4. Germline V gene sequence: CDR1 WNHNN, CDR2 SYGVQD (reference sequence).

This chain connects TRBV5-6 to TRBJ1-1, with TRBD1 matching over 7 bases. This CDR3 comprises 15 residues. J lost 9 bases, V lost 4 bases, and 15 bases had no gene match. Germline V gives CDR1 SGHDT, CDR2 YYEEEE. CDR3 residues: CASSAGPGTASKAFF. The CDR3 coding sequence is TGTGCCAGCAGCGCGGGCCCCGGGACAGCGTCTAAAGCTTTCTTT. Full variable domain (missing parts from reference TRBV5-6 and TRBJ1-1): DAGVTQSPTHLIKTRGQQVTLRCSPKSGHDTVSWYQQALGQGPQFIFQYYEEEERQRGNFPDRFSGHQFPNYSSELNVNALLLGDSALYLCASSAGPGTASKAFFGQGTRLTVV.

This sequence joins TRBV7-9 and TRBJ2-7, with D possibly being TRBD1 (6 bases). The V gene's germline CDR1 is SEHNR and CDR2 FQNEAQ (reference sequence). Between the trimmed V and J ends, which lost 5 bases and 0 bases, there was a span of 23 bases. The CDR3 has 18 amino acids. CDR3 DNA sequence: TGTGCCAGCAGCGGGGACGGCTACCGGGACACCAACTCCTACGAGCAGTACTTC. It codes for CASSGDGYRDTNSYEQYF.

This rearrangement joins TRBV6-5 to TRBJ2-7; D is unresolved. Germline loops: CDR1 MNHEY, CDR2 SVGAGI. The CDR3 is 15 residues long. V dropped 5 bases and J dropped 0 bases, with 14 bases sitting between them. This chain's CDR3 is CASSLTQGLSYEQYF. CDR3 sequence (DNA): TGTGCCAGCAGTCTGACTCAAGGTCTCTCCTACGAGCAGTACTTC.

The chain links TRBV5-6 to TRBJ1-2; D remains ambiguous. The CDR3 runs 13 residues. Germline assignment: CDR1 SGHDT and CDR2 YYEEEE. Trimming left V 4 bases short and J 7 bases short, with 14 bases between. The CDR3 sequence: CASSQKRAGGYTF. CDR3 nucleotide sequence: TGTGCCAGCAGCCAAAAGAGGGCAGGTGGCTACACCTTC. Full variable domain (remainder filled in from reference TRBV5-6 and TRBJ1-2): DAGVTQSPTHLIKTRGQQVTLRCSPKSGHDTVSWYQQALGQGPQFIFQYYEEEERQRGNFPDRFSGHQFPNYSSELNVNALLLGDSALYLCASSQKRAGGYTFGSGTRLTVV.

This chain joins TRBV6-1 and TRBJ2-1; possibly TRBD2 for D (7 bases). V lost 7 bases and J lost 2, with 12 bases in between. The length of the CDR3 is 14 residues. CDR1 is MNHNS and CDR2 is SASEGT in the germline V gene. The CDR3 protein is CASIRGGAYNEQFF. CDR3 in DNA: TGTGCCAGCATTAGGGGGGGGGCCTACAATGAGCAGTTCTTC.

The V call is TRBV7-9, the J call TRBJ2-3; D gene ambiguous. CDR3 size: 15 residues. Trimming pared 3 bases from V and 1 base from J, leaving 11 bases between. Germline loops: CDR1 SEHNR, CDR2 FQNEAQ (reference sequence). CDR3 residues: CASSFLSPGTDTQYF. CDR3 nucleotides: TGTGCCAGCAGCTTTCTGAGCCCCGGCACAGATACGCAGTATTTT.

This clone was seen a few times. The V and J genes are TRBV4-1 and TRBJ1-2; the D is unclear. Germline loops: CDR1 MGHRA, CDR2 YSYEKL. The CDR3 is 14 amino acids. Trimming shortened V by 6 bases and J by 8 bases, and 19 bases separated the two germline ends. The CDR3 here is CASSREGYERGYTF. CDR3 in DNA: TGCGCCAGCAGTCGAGAGGGTTACGAGAGAGGCTACACCTTC.

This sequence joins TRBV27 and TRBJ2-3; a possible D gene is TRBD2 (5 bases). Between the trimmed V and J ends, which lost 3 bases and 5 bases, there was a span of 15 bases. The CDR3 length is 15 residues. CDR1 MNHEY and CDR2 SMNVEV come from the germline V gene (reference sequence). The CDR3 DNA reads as TGTGCCAGCAGTTTTGGCGGCGGAGGTGGAGATACGCAGTATTTT. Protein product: CASSFGGGGGDTQYF.

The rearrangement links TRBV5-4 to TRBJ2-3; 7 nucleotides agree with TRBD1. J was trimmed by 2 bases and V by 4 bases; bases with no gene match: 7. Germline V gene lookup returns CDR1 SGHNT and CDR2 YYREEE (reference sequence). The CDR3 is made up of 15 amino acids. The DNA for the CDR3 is TGTGCCAGCAGCCAGCAGGGGGTTACCACAGATACGCAGTATTTT. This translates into CASSQQGVTTDTQYF. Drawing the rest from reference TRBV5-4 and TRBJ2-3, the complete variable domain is ETGVTQSPTHLIKTRGQQVTLRCSSQSGHNTVSWYQQALGQGPQFIFQYYREEENGRGNFPPRFSGLQFPNYSSELNVNALELDDSALYLCASSQQGVTTDTQYFGPGTRLTVL.

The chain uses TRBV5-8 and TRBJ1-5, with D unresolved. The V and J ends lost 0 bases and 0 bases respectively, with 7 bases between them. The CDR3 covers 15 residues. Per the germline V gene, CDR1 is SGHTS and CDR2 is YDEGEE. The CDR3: CASSLVDYSNQPQHF. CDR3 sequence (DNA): TGTGCCAGCAGCTTGGTAGATTATAGCAATCAGCCCCAGCATTTT.

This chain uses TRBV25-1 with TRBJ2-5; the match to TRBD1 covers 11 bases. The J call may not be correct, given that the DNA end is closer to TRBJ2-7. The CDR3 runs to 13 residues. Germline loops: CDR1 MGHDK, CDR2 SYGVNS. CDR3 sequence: CATDGQGAGEQYF. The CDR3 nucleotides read TGTGCCACCGATGGACAGGGGGCCGGCGAGCAGTACTTC.

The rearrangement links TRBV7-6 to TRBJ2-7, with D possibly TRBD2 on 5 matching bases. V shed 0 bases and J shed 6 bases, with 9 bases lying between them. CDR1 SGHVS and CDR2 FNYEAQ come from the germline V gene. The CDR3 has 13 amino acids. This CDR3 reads CASSLAGGSEQYF. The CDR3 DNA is TGTGCCAGCAGCTTAGCTGGAGGATCCGAGCAGTACTTC.

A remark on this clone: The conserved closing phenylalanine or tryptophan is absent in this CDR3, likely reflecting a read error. CDR3 sequence: CASSAVTGSRTEAFL. DNA of the CDR3: TGTGCCAGCAGTGCAGTGACAGGGAGCAGGACTGAAGCTTTCCTT. J is TRBJ1-1 and V is TRBV6-1; 7 nucleotides line up with TRBD1. The germline gives CDR1 MNHNS, CDR2 SASEGT. The CDR3 loop spans 15 amino acids. Trimming cost V 4 bases and J 5 bases; bases outside gene matches: 10.

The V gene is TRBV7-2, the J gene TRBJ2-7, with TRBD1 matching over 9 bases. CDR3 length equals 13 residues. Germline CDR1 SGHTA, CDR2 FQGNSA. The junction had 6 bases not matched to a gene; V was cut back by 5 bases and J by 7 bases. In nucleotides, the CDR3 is TGTGCCAGCAGCAGGGACAGGGTGGCAGAGCAGTACTTC. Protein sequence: CASSRDRVAEQYF.

CDR3 sequence (DNA): TGTGCCAGCAGTGCACGACTCCTAGCGGGGGCGGGCGAGACCCAGTACTTC. Translation: CASSARLLAGAGETQYF. The chain couples TRBV25-1 to TRBJ2-5, with 10 positions matching TRBD2. CDR3 length: 17 residues. Looked up from germline, CDR1 is MGHDK and CDR2 is SYGVNS. The junction had 13 bases not matched to a gene; V was cut back by 4 bases and J by 5 bases.

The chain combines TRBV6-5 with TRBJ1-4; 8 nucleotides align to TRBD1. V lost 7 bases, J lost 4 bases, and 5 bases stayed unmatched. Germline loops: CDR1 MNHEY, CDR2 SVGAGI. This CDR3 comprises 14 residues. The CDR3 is CASKKQGGNEKLFF. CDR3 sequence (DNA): TGTGCCAGCAAGAAACAGGGGGGTAATGAAAAACTGTTTTTT.